This entry lists 7 T cell receptor beta chains sequenced from one sample in a study of Graves' ophthalmopathy and Graves' hyperthyroidism. CDR3 regions of TCR beta were amplified from RNA transcripts. After a first-round RT-PCR with HTBI primers, a second-round multiplex PCR was run. Each CDR3 protein is one row after TCRdb ran MiXCR on the multiplex PCR reads. The sample has hundreds of thousands of distinct CDR3 sequences, about a fifth seen once. The sample taken for sequencing was peripheral blood. The receptor set was obtained from a woman aged 18 to 35 with stable Graves' hyperthyroidism. Some clones in this sample may be carry-over from other donors' samples.

This clonotype was picked up many times. This sequence joins TRBV20-1 and TRBJ1-1; D uncertain. The CDR3 runs to 11 residues. V was pared by 4 bases and J by 2 bases, with 5 bases between. Germline CDR1 reads DFQATT; CDR2 reads SNEGSKA (reference sequence). As DNA, the CDR3 is TGCAGTGCTAACTATAACACTGAAGCTTTCTTT. Encoded protein: CSANYNTEAFF.

This clonotype is a singleton in its sample. The V gene is TRBV2, the J gene TRBJ1-1, with 8 bases aligning to TRBD1. The CDR3 runs 19 residues. Per germline, CDR1 SNHLY and CDR2 FYNNEI. V shed 2 bases and J 3 bases; nucleotides not matched to a gene: 17. CDR3 bases: TGTGCCAGCAGTGAATTTTTTTGGACAGGGTCGAGGCGGGACACTGAAGCTTTCTTT. Protein sequence: CASSEFFWTGSRRDTEAFF.

This clonotype came up many times. The V call is TRBV20-1, the J call TRBJ2-2, with a weak D call TRBD2 (7 bases). Deletions cut 6 bases from V and 5 bases from J, with 16 bases between. Germline CDR1 is DFQATT and CDR2 is SNEGSKA (reference sequence). The CDR3 extends over 14 amino acids. CDR3 residues: CSAARGDITGELFF. In DNA form, the CDR3 reads TGCAGTGCCGCTCGGGGGGACATAACCGGGGAGCTGTTTTTT.

This clonotype was seen more than once but under ten times. The CDR3 protein is CAAGLAQETQYF. CDR3 DNA: TGTGCCGCTGGACTAGCCCAAGAGACCCAGTACTTC. The V call is TRBV28, the J call TRBJ2-5; 8 bases line up with TRBD2. The CDR3 is made up of 12 amino acids. Unmatched junction bases numbered 3, after V lost 11 bases and J lost 1 base. Looked up from germline, CDR1 is MDHEN and CDR2 is SYDVKM.

CDR3 sequence: CASSREGVETQYF. CDR3 nucleotides: TGTGCCAGCAGCCGGGAGGGAGTGGAGACCCAGTACTTC. The chain employs TRBV7-3 and TRBJ2-5, with TRBD2 identical over 8 bases. The CDR3 loop spans 13 amino acids. CDR1 is SGHTA, CDR2 FQGTGA, per germline. The junction had 4 bases not matched to a gene; V was cut back by 5 bases and J by 5 bases.

Many counts were recorded for this clonotype. The chain uses TRBV18 and TRBJ1-1; D is undetermined. CDR3 length: 13 amino acids. Between the trimmed V and J ends, which lost 8 bases and 2 bases, there was a span of 12 bases. The germline CDR1 and CDR2 sequences are KGHSH and LQKENI. The CDR3 loop is CASSPGINTEAFF. In DNA, the CDR3 is TGTGCCAGCAGCCCTGGAATAAACACTGAAGCTTTCTTT.

The chain employs TRBV7-6 and TRBJ2-5; a weak D match, TRBD2 (5 bases). The CDR3 runs 13 residues. Germline V lookup: CDR1 SGHVS, CDR2 FNYEAQ. Trimming stripped 5 bases from V and 8 bases from J, with 15 bases between. The CDR3 region is CASSVRETDTQYF. As DNA, the CDR3 is TGTGCCAGCAGCGTCCGGGAAACAGACACCCAGTACTTC.